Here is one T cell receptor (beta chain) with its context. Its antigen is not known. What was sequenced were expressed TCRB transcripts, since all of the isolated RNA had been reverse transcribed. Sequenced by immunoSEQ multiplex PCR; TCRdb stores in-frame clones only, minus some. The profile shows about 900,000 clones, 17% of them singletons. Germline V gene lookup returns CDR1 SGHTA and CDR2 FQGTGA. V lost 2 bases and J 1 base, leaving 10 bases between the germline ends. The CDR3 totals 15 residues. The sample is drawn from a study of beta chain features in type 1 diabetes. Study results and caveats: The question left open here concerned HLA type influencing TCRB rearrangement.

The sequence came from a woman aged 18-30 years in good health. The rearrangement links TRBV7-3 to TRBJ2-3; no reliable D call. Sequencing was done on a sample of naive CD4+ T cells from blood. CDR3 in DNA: TGTGCCAGCAGCTTACTGGGCAGTCGCACAGATACGCAGTATTTT. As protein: CASSLLGSRTDTQYF.